A selection of T cell receptor beta chains follows, all from one sample in a study of blood T cell repertoires in COVID-19. The data were produced by immunoSEQ multiplex PCR, yet TCRdb's version contains in-frame clones alone and is incomplete. The sample comprises about 530,000 clones, roughly 89% of which are singletons, and roughly 7.3% rests with the top ten. The source material was peripheral blood. These receptors were taken from a woman between 45 and 65 years old with COVID-19, enrolled during active disease. CDR3s include the opening cysteine and the closing phenylalanine or tryptophan. A D gene is named only where the DNA matches it firmly. Some rows have no size entry. The others give once, few or many, or a class for an expanded clone.

D	V	size	J	DNA	CDR3
TRBD1	TRBV5-1	.	TRBJ2-7	TGCGCCAGCAGCTCCTCGACAGGGGGCGCCAACGAGCAGTACTTC	CASSSSTGGANEQYF
TRBD1	TRBV11-3	.	TRBJ2-2	TGTGCCAGCAGCCGCTACGGGACAGCGAACACCGGGGAGCTGTTTTTT	CASSRYGTANTGELFF
TRBD2	TRBV10-2	.	TRBJ2-3	TGCGCCAGCATTATATTCACGACTAGCGGGGGAACTAGCACAGATACGCAGTATTTT	CASIIFTTSGGTSTDTQYF
.	TRBV7-8	.	TRBJ1-5	TGTGCCAGCAGCCCCAGGGTACGTGGCAATCAGCCCCAGCATTTT	CASSPRVRGNQPQHF
.	TRBV5-1	.	TRBJ1-4	TGCGCCAGCAGCTTGTCCGGCGGGATGGGTGAAAAACTGTTTTTT	CASSLSGGMGEKLFF
TRBD1	TRBV29-1	.	TRBJ2-7	TGCAGCGCTCGGGACAGGGGAACAGGCGAGCAGTACTTC	CSARDRGTGEQYF
TRBD1	TRBV18	.	TRBJ1-1	TGTGCCAGCTCGTCGGACAGGGAAGCTTTCTTT	CASSSDREAFF
TRBD2	TRBV6-2/TRBV6-3	once	TRBJ2-2	TGTGCCAGCAGCCCTCTAGCGGGGGGGCCCGGCGGGGAGCTGTTTTTT	CASSPLAGGPGGELFF
.	TRBV30	.	TRBJ1-1	TGTGCCTGGAGCCCCCTCTTTGAAGCTTTCTTT	CAWSPLFEAFF
TRBD1	TRBV10-1	.	TRBJ2-1	TGCGCCAGCAGTGACGACAGGGGGTACAATGAGCAGTTCTTC	CASSDDRGYNEQFF
TRBD1	TRBV7-9	.	TRBJ2-1	TGTGCCAGCAGCTTAGACGGGACAGGGACCTACAATGAGCAGTTCTTC	CASSLDGTGTYNEQFF
TRBD2	TRBV2	.	TRBJ2-1	TGTGCCAGCAAACTAGCGGAAAACAATGAGCAGTTCTTC	CASKLAENNEQFF
TRBD1	TRBV2	few	TRBJ1-5	TGTGCCAGCAGTTCCGGGACAGGGGAATATCAGCCCCAGCATTTT	CASSSGTGEYQPQHF
TRBD1	TRBV28	.	TRBJ1-3	TGTGCCAGCAGGACAGGGGGCTCGGACACCATATATTTT	CASRTGGSDTIYF
TRBD2	TRBV5-4	.	TRBJ2-7	TGTGCCAGCAGCGTCGGGACTAGCGGGGTGGAAGAGCAGTACTTC	CASSVGTSGVEEQYF
.	TRBV19	.	TRBJ1-2	TGTGCCAGTAGTCTTCTCAACAGGGCGGGCTACACCTTC	CASSLLNRAGYTF
.	TRBV9	.	TRBJ2-5	TGTGCCAGCAGCGTCCCCATGGGGGCAGGGCAAGAGACCCAGTACTTC	CASSVPMGAGQETQYF
TRBD1	TRBV2	.	TRBJ1-2	TGTGCCAGCAGGAGTGGGACAGGGATTTATGGCTACACCTTC	CASRSGTGIYGYTF
TRBD2	TRBV3-1/TRBV3-2	once	TRBJ2-1	TGTGCCAGCAGCCGTCCAGGACTAGCGGGCTCCTTAGACAATGAGCAGTTCTTC	CASSRPGLAGSLDNEQFF
.	TRBV4-1	.	TRBJ2-1	TGCGCCAGCAGCCAAGAGGAGTCGACGGATGAGCAGTTCTTC	CASSQEESTDEQFF
TRBD1	TRBV28	.	TRBJ1-1	TGTGCCAGCAGTTTACCGGACAGGGGGCGAGGAGCTTTCTTT	CASSLPDRGRGAFF
.	TRBV3-1/TRBV3-2	many	TRBJ2-5	TGTGCCAGCAGCCCATACGGTTTAAACGGAGAGACCCAGTACTTC	CASSPYGLNGETQYF
.	TRBV29-1	.	TRBJ1-1	TGCAGCGTTGAGTCAGGGCCGGTGAACACTGAAGCTTTCTTT	CSVESGPVNTEAFF
.	TRBV19	.	TRBJ2-7	TGTGCCAGTAGTGCTTTTGCAGAAATCTCCTACGAGCAGTACTTC	CASSAFAEISYEQYF
.	TRBV7-9	.	TRBJ2-7	TGTGCCAGCAGCTTCGACCTCACGAGGGCGATGAGCTCCTACGAGCAGTACTTC	CASSFDLTRAMSSYEQYF
TRBD2	TRBV3-1/TRBV3-2	.	TRBJ2-7	TGTGCCAGCAGCCAAGGAACTAGCGGGGCCCTCCCGGAGTACTTC	CASSQGTSGALPEYF
TRBD1	TRBV2	.	TRBJ1-2	TGTGCCATCTTACTACTTAGACAGGGGGCGGCGTATGGCTACACCTTC	CAILLLRQGAAYGYTF
.	TRBV30	.	TRBJ1-1	TGTGCCTCCTCCAGGGCCGGGGGCACTGAAGCTTTCTTT	CASSRAGGTEAFF
TRBD2	TRBV7-8	.	TRBJ2-3	TGTGCCAGCAGTTTCGGGACTAGCAGAGTCACAGATACGCAGTATTTT	CASSFGTSRVTDTQYF
.	TRBV4-1	once	TRBJ1-2	TGCGCCAGCAGCCAAGAGTTATCGAACTATGGCTACACCTTC	CASSQELSNYGYTF
TRBD2	TRBV25-1	.	TRBJ2-1	TGTGCCAGCAGTGCGGGACTAGCGGGAAACAATGAGCAGTTCTTC	CASSAGLAGNNEQFF
.	TRBV3-1/TRBV3-2	.	TRBJ1-5	TGTGCCAGCAGCCAAGACTCCTACCAGCCCCAGCATTTT	CASSQDSYQPQHF
TRBD1	TRBV5-1	.	TRBJ1-2	TGCGCCAGCAGCTTGCTGACAGGGGTAGGCTATGGCTACACCTTC	CASSLLTGVGYGYTF
TRBD2	TRBV19	.	TRBJ2-1	TGTGCCAGTAGTACTCTGACTAGCGGGGTTATATACAATGAGCAGTTCTTC	CASSTLTSGVIYNEQFF
.	TRBV28	.	TRBJ1-5	TGTGCCAGCAGTTTCGGCGGGAAGCAGCCCCAGCATTTT	CASSFGGKQPQHF
TRBD1	TRBV7-2	.	TRBJ1-2	TGTGCCAGCAGTCCCCGGACAGGGCCCTATGGCTACACCTTC	CASSPRTGPYGYTF
TRBD1	TRBV18	.	TRBJ2-1	TGTGCCAGCTCACCACCCGCACAGGGGCACAATGAGCAGTTCTTC	CASSPPAQGHNEQFF
TRBD1	TRBV13	.	TRBJ1-2	TGTGCCAGCAGCCCTACAGGGGGCATCGACTATGGCTACACCTTC	CASSPTGGIDYGYTF
TRBD2	TRBV7-3	.	TRBJ2-1	TGTGCCAGCAGCCCCACTAGCGGGGAATACAATGAGCAGTTCTTC	CASSPTSGEYNEQFF
TRBD2	TRBV28	.	TRBJ2-3	TGTGCCAGTCGGGGGGACTCAGATACGCAGTATTTT	CASRGDSDTQYF
.	TRBV6-6	.	TRBJ2-5	TGTGCCAGCAGTTATCGGGGGGAGACCCAGTACTTC	CASSYRGETQYF